The T cell receptor beta chain under discussion was sequenced for a study of PD-L1 blockade in urothelial cancer. General study points: Pretreatment peripheral blood TCR clonality that fell below the median predicted better survival among the patients studied.

Each PCR contained spiked-in synthetic TCR analog templates. Profiled with immunoSEQ multiplex PCR; TCRdb holds only in-frame clones, not every one. The sample has tens of thousands of clones, about 85% seen once; the top ten hold 7.6%. Urothelial carcinoma, locally advanced or metastatic, affected the patients. Patients yielded 1 to 8 samples each, pretreatment and on-treatment. As to this clone: The antigen remains unidentified.

This CDR3 has 16 residues. Trimming took 3 bases from V and 7 from J; bases not matched to a gene: 14. The V gene's germline CDR1 is KGHSH and CDR2 LQKENI. The chain has TRBV18 and TRBJ1-2; 7 nucleotides align to TRBD1. The receptor comes from a man aged 60 to 69 with urothelial cancer. Source: PBMCs, taken around atezolizumab (anti-PD-L1) treatment. For the CDR3, the DNA is TGTGCCAGCTCACCTACTACCTTACAGGGGAGAGGTGGCTACACCTTC. The encoded protein is CASSPTTLQGRGGYTF.